The 2 T cell receptor beta chains below were found in one sample sequenced in a study of T cells in women clearing cervical HPV infection. The method was immunoSEQ multiplex PCR; TCRdb's version includes in-frame clones alone and lacks a portion of them. This sample's table has more than 30,000 clones. Sequenced sample: blood buffy coat. The receptors shown here come from a woman aged 18 to 75 with a cervical HPV16 infection that either progressed to CIN3+ or cleared (not recorded which).

In regard to this clone: The read comes to an end 3 residues before the CDR3 does, leaving the germline J gene to fill in the end. The chain is built from TRBV6-2 or TRBV6-3 and TRBJ2-4; 8 bases agree with TRBD1. The ends lost 6 bases at V and 7 bases at J; junction bases unmatched: 11. The length of the CDR3 is 15 residues. The germline CDR1 and CDR2 sequences are MNHEY and SVGEGT. The CDR3 loop is CASSPDRGQGNIQYF. CDR3 DNA (partial): TGTGCCAGCAGCCCAGACAGGGGCCAAGGGAACATT.

Worth noting for this clone: The CDR3 extends 3 residues past the end of the read, so its final part is completed from the germline J gene. The chain has TRBV6-2 or TRBV6-3 and TRBJ1-1, with D maybe TRBD1 (6 bases). Germline CDR1 MNHEY, CDR2 SVGEGT. V lost 7 bases and J 7 bases, leaving 19 bases between the germline ends. This CDR3 comprises 14 residues. The CDR3 DNA, read in part, is TGTGCCAGCAATGACAGGAGAAACTCGATTGAA. The encoded protein is CASNDRRNSIE. The entire CDR3 protein reads CASNDRRNSIEAFF.